What follows are 15 T cell receptor beta chains derived from one specimen sequenced in a study of blood T cell repertoires in COVID-19. Using immunoSEQ multiplex PCR, the repertoire was profiled, and TCRdb retains in-frame clones only, with some absent. The sample records about 190,000 clones, around 79% being singletons. The sample taken for sequencing was peripheral blood. These receptors were collected from a man in his 60s with active or convalescent COVID-19.

This chain connects TRBV18 to TRBJ2-5, with D maybe TRBD1 (6 bases). This CDR3 region has 15 residues. The germline V and J ends were trimmed by 5 bases and 8 bases, with 21 bases remaining between them. The germline CDR1 and CDR2 sequences are KGHSH and LQKENI. The CDR3 region is CASSSGWTEPGTQYF. The CDR3 coding sequence is TGTGCCAGCTCATCGGGGTGGACAGAGCCGGGAACCCAGTACTTC. Looking up the rest from reference TRBV18 and TRBJ2-5 gives the full variable domain: NAGVMQNPRHLVRRRGQEARLRCSPMKGHSHVYWYRQLPEEGLKFMVYLQKENIIDESGMPKERFSAEFPKEGPSILRIQQVVRGDSAAYFCASSSGWTEPGTQYFGPGTRLLVL.

This chain uses TRBV6-5 with TRBJ2-7; tentative D call: TRBD2 (5 bases). The ends were cut back, 6 bases at V and 6 bases at J, with 15 bases in the middle. The CDR3 is made up of 13 amino acids. Germline assignment: CDR1 MNHEY and CDR2 SVGAGI. The CDR3 sequence is CASSRPGGSEQYF. Here the CDR3 DNA reads TGTGCCAGCAGCCGTCCCGGAGGCTCCGAGCAGTACTTC.

The chain uses TRBV29-1 and TRBJ2-1, with 7 bases fitting TRBD1. This CDR3 has 12 residues. With V trimmed by 6 bases and J by 9 bases, 8 bases remained unmatched. In germline, CDR1 is SQVTM, CDR2 ANQGSEA. Written as DNA, the CDR3 is TGCAGCGTCCAAAGAGGGGGCGGTGAGCAGTTCTTC. Its translation: CSVQRGGGEQFF.

This chain uses TRBV18 with TRBJ2-7; 10 bases are a match to TRBD2. Germline CDR1 is KGHSH and CDR2 is LQKENI. There are 15 residues in the CDR3. The ends lost 5 bases at V and 2 bases at J; junction bases unmatched: 6. CDR3 sequence (DNA): TGTGCCAGCTCAGCGGGACTAGCGTTGACCTACGAGCAGTACTTC. It encodes CASSAGLALTYEQYF. The full variable domain, in which reference TRBV18 and TRBJ2-7 provide the parts outside the CDR3, is NAGVMQNPRHLVRRRGQEARLRCSPMKGHSHVYWYRQLPEEGLKFMVYLQKENIIDESGMPKERFSAEFPKEGPSILRIQQVVRGDSAAYFCASSAGLALTYEQYFGPGTRLTVT.

This chain joins TRBV6-2 or TRBV6-3 and TRBJ1-2; 8 bases align to TRBD1. Germline trimming cut 5 bases from V and 6 bases from J; bases unmatched to any gene: 8. The CDR3 covers 14 residues. Germline V lookup: CDR1 MNHEY, CDR2 SVGEGT. CDR3: CASSEAQGANGYTF. The CDR3 DNA sequence: TGTGCCAGCAGTGAGGCCCAGGGGGCGAATGGCTACACCTTC.

This clone has a single count. The rearrangement joins TRBV7-2 to TRBJ1-3; unclear D gene. The CDR3 extends over 14 amino acids. The V gene lost 5 bases and the J gene lost 8 bases, with 16 bases spanning the gap. The germline V gene has CDR1 SGHTA and CDR2 FQGNSA. In nucleotides, the CDR3 is TGTGCCAGCAGCCCCAACTCACTGGGAGACACCATATATTTT. Translation: CASSPNSLGDTIYF.

The genes are TRBV30 and TRBJ1-1; TRBD1 might be the D (5 bases). CDR1 and CDR2 from the germline V gene are GTSNPN and SVGIG (reference sequence). The CDR3 length is 15 residues. V was pared by 2 bases and J by 5 bases, with 18 bases between. The CDR3 DNA is TGTGCCTGGAGTTTCGGGCAGGGCTTGAGGACTGAAGCTTTCTTT. Its translation is CAWSFGQGLRTEAFF. Full variable domain (rest looked up from reference TRBV30 and TRBJ1-1): SQTIHQWPATLVQPVGSPLSLECTVEGTSNPNLYWYRQAAGRGLQLLFYSVGIGQISSEVPQNLSASRPQDRQFILSSKKLLLSDSGFYLCAWSFGQGLRTEAFFGQGTRLTVV.

The chain employs TRBV2 and TRBJ2-2; possibly TRBD1 for D (5 bases). V was pared by 6 bases and J by 0 bases, with 11 bases between. The CDR3 totals 15 residues. CDR1 is SNHLY, CDR2 FYNNEI, per germline. Written as DNA, the CDR3 is TGTGCCAGCAGCGTGGGGCCCGCGAACACCGGGGAGCTGTTTTTT. As protein: CASSVGPANTGELFF.

The chain links TRBV29-1 to TRBJ2-1; 8 nucleotides line up with TRBD2. Looked up from germline, CDR1 is SQVTM and CDR2 is ANQGSEA. This CDR3 is built from 15 residues. V lost 1 base, J lost 4 bases, and 6 bases stayed unmatched. CDR3 residues: CSVEGGSGSYNEQFF. The CDR3 DNA is TGCAGCGTTGAAGGAGGGAGCGGGAGTTACAATGAGCAGTTCTTC.

The gene calls are TRBV19 and TRBJ2-2; the D is unclear. Germline CDR1 is LNHDA and CDR2 is SQIVND (reference sequence). The V and J ends lost 7 bases and 2 bases respectively, with 11 bases between them. This CDR3 has 14 residues. The CDR3 is CASIDRRNTGELFF. The CDR3 DNA reads TGTGCCAGTATCGATAGGAGAAACACCGGGGAGCTGTTTTTT.

The chain has TRBV20-1 and TRBJ2-3; TRBD2 is a possible D gene (7 bases). Germline assignment: CDR1 DFQATT and CDR2 SNEGSKA (reference sequence). Deletions cut 3 bases from V and 7 bases from J, with 17 bases between. The CDR3 loop spans 14 amino acids. CDR3 sequence reads: CSASRPSGTYTQYF. For the CDR3, the DNA is TGCAGTGCTAGTCGGCCAAGCGGGACATATACGCAGTATTTT.

The chain employs TRBV29-1 and TRBJ2-1, with 12 nucleotides matching TRBD2. The V gene end was trimmed by 3 bases and the J gene end by 7 bases; junction bases not matched to a gene: 4. This CDR3 has 14 amino acids. Germline V gene data show CDR1 as SQVTM and CDR2 as ANQGSEA. The CDR3 DNA reads as TGCAGCGTTGATAGTCTAGCGGGAGGGAATGAGCAGTTCTTC. Translation gives CSVDSLAGGNEQFF.

The rearrangement uses TRBV27 and TRBJ2-3; D gene unclear. This CDR3 spans 13 amino acids. V lost 5 bases and J 2 bases, leaving 8 bases between the germline ends. The V gene's germline CDR1 is MNHEY and CDR2 SMNVEV (reference sequence). CDR3 loop: CASSHTYTDTQYF. The CDR3 coding sequence is TGTGCCAGCAGTCATACATACACAGATACGCAGTATTTT.

The chain links TRBV7-2 to TRBJ1-6; tentative D call: TRBD1 (6 bases). This CDR3 has 12 residues. Trimming stripped 5 bases from V and 15 bases from J, with 14 bases between. The V gene's germline CDR1 is SGHTA and CDR2 FQGNSA. The CDR3 reads CASSLNRELLHF. The CDR3 DNA sequence: TGTGCCAGCAGCCTTAACAGGGAGCTCCTCCACTTT.

This clone was seen at least ten times. The chain is built from TRBV3-1 (or the pseudogene TRBV3-2) and TRBJ2-7, with a possible D match to TRBD2 (5 bases). The germline V gene encodes CDR1 LGHDT and CDR2 YNNKEL (reference sequence). The CDR3 extends over 15 amino acids. V dropped 1 base and J dropped 3 bases, with 13 bases sitting between them. The chain's CDR3 is CASSQGSPGYYEQYF. The CDR3 bases are TGTGCCAGCAGCCAAGGGAGTCCGGGGTACTACGAGCAGTACTTC.